This T cell receptor beta chain was sequenced in a study of shared clonotypes between healthy human individuals. For the study at large: The plates for each donor numbered three CD4 naive, three CD4 memory, two CD8 naive and one CD8 memory. Findings of the study overall: Clonotype sharing across a few donors was observed for roughly 5% of naive CD4 clonotypes.

Only one count was recorded for this clone. The antigen is not known. The V gene lost 5 bases and the J gene lost 4 bases, with 11 bases spanning the gap. The CDR3 totals 13 residues. CDR1 and CDR2 from the germline V gene are MDHEN and SYDVKM. Using approximately 200 ng DNA, approximately 27,000 T cell genomes, the sorted-subset replicate PCRs were run. Clones were sequenced by immunoSEQ multiplex PCR, and TCRdb holds only the in-frame ones, with some missing. The sample has about 680,000 clones, around 73% seen once. This TCR was recovered from a woman aged 25 to 39 in good health. Sequencing used memory CD4+ T cells sorted from blood. Subset noted: CD45RA-negative fraction. The chain carries TRBV28 and TRBJ1-2; possibly TRBD1 for D (6 bases). CDR3 residues: CASSEGDLYGYTF. The DNA of the CDR3 is TGTGCCAGCAGTGAGGGGGATCTCTATGGCTACACCTTC.